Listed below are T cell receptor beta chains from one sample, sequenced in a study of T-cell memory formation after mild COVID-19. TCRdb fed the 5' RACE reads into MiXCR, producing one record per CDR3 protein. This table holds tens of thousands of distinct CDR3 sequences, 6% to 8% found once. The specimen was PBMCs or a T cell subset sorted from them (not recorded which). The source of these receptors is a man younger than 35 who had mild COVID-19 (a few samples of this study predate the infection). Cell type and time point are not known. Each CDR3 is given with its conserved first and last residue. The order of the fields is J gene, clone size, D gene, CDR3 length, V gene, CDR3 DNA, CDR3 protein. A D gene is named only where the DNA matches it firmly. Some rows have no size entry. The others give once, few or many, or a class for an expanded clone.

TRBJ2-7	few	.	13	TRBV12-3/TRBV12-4	TGTGCCAGCAGGGGAACAGGGTCCTACGAGCAGTACTTC	CASRGTGSYEQYF
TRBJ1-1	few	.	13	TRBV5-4	TGTGCCAGCAGCTTGTTTGACAACACTGAAGCTTTCTTT	CASSLFDNTEAFF
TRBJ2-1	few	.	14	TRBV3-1	TGTGCCAGCAGCCAAGAGGCGGGGTACAATGAGCAGTTCTTC	CASSQEAGYNEQFF
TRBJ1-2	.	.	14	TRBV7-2	TGTGCCAGCAGCTTAGGTTTAGGGAACTATGGCTACACCTTC	CASSLGLGNYGYTF
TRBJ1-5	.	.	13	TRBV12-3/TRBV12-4	TGTGCCAGCAGTTCCCAACGTGATCAGCCCCAGCATTTT	CASSSQRDQPQHF
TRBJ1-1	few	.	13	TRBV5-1	TGCGCCAGCCGCTTACAGGTGAACACTGAAGCTTTCTTT	CASRLQVNTEAFF
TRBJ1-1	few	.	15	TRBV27	TGTGCCAGCAGCACGGACAGTTTCGGGGACACTGAAGCTTTCTTT	CASSTDSFGDTEAFF
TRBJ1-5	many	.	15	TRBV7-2	TGTGCCAGCAGCTTATTCGCAGTACCTAATCAGCCCCAGCATTTT	CASSLFAVPNQPQHF
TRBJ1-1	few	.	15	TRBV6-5	TGTGCCAGCAGTTACTCCTCATCGGGGAACACTGAAGCTTTCTTT	CASSYSSSGNTEAFF
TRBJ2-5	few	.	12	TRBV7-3	TGTGCCAGCGGGCCCGACCGAGAGACCCAGTACTTC	CASGPDRETQYF
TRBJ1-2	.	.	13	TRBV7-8	TGTGCCAGCAGCTTATCGCAGGGCTCTCAGGTGACCTTC	CASSLSQGSQVTF
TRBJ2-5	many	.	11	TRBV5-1	TGTGCCAGCAGTTTAAGGGAGACCCAGTACTTC	CASSLRETQYF
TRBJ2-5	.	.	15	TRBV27	TGTGCCAGCAGTACCAGCCGACAGTCCCAAGAGACCCAGTACTTC	CASSTSRQSQETQYF
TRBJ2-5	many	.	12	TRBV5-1	TGCGCCAGCAGCTTGCCAGAAGAGACCCAGTACTTC	CASSLPEETQYF
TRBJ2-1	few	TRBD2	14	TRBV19	TGTGCCAGTAGCCCCGGAGGAGCGGGGGGGCCGTCGTTCTTC	CASSPGGAGGPSFF
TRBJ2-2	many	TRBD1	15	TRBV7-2	TGTGCCAGCAGACCCGGACAGGGTGGGACCGGGGAGCTGTTTTTT	CASRPGQGGTGELFF
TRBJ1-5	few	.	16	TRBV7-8	TGTGCCAGCAGCTTAGATGGGGCAGGGTCCGGTCAGCCCCAGCATTTT	CASSLDGAGSGQPQHF
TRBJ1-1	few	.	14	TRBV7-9	TGTGCCAGCAGCTTAGTCGGGGGAGGCACTGAAGCTTTCTTT	CASSLVGGGTEAFF
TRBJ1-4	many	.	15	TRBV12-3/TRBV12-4	TGTGCCAGCAGCCGAGGATCGGACAGTAATGAAAAACTGTTTTTT	CASSRGSDSNEKLFF
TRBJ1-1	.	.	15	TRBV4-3	TGCGCCAGCAGCCAAGATCTTCCGGGTGACCGACCGGGTTATTTT	CASSQDLPGDRPGYF
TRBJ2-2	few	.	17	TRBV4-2	TGTGCCAGCAGCCAAGAGAGCCCGGGGGCAGGGACCGGGGAGCTGTTTTTT	CASSQESPGAGTGELFF
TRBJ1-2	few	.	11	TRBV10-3	TGTGCCATCTCAAGGACCGGGGGCTACACCTTC	CAISRTGGYTF
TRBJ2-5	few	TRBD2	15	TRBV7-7	TGTGCCAGCAGTCTTAGCGGGGGGGCGATGGAGACCCAGTACTTC	CASSLSGGAMETQYF
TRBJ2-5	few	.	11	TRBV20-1	TGCAGTGTCACCGGGGAGGAGACCCAGTACTTC	CSVTGEETQYF